One sample yielded the 17 T cell receptor beta chains listed below, sequenced in a study of beta chain features in type 1 diabetes. Regarding the study as a whole: Type 1 diabetes patients had TCRB CDR3s that were shorter (moderately but significantly so) in all four CD4+ subsets.

The antigens of these receptors remain unknown. Expressed TCRB transcripts were sequenced after all isolated RNA was converted to cDNA. TCRdb keeps only in-frame clones here, not all; method: immunoSEQ multiplex PCR. This table holds roughly 150,000 clones, about a tenth found once. The sample consisted of central memory CD4+ T cells from blood. The receptors were gathered from a man younger than 40 with type 1 diabetes.

J is TRBJ2-5 and V is TRBV4-1; D unresolved. The length of the CDR3 is 13 residues. V was cut by 5 bases and J by 0 bases, with 7 bases left in between. CDR1 and CDR2 (germline): MGHRA, YSYEKL. In DNA, the CDR3 is TGCGCCAGCAGCGTCCAGGACCAAGAGACCCAGTACTTC. Translated, it gives CASSVQDQETQYF.

This clone was counted a single time. The chain is built from TRBV7-7 and TRBJ2-7; possibly TRBD2 for D (5 bases). The CDR3 runs to 13 residues. Germline V gene data show CDR1 as SSHAT and CDR2 as FNYEAQ (reference sequence). V gave up 7 bases and J gave up 5 bases, with 15 bases separating them. The CDR3 DNA sequence: TGTGCCAGCACAAGAGCACCGGGAAACGAGCAGTACTTC. Protein: CASTRAPGNEQYF.

The chain couples TRBV28 to TRBJ2-6; 9 nucleotides line up with TRBD1. The ends lost 5 bases at V and 2 bases at J; junction bases unmatched: 10. Germline V CDR1 and CDR2: MDHEN, SYDVKM. This CDR3 comprises 18 residues. The CDR3 loop is CASSPGQGKVTGANVLTF. The DNA for the CDR3 is TGTGCCAGCAGTCCCGGACAGGGGAAAGTTACTGGGGCCAACGTCCTGACTTTC.

The chain recombines TRBV7-9 with TRBJ1-1; D ambiguous. The germline V gene has CDR1 SEHNR and CDR2 FQNEAQ (reference sequence). The CDR3 is made up of 13 amino acids. Between the trimmed V and J ends, which lost 8 bases and 3 bases, there was a span of 13 bases. The CDR3 here is CASGVDPHTEAFF. The CDR3 region has the DNA TGTGCCAGCGGTGTAGATCCCCACACTGAAGCTTTCTTT. Looking up the rest from reference TRBV7-9 and TRBJ1-1 gives the full variable domain: DTGVSQNPRHKITKRGQNVTFRCDPISEHNRLYWYRQTLGQGPEFLTYFQNEAQLEKSRLLSDRFSAERPKGSFSTLEIQRTEQGDSAMYLCASGVDPHTEAFFGQGTRLTVV.

This chain links TRBV7-9 with TRBJ2-7; 7 nucleotides match TRBD1. The CDR3 consists of 14 residues. Trimming at V came to 5 bases and at J to 3 bases, leaving 7 bases not matched to a gene. Germline V CDR1 and CDR2: SEHNR, FQNEAQ (reference sequence). The CDR3 DNA reads as TGTGCCAGCAGCCCCGGGACAGAAAACTACGAGCAGTACTTC. It specifies CASSPGTENYEQYF.

A few counts support this clone. The V and J genes are TRBV21-1 and TRBJ1-5. TRBV21-1 is tagged as a pseudogene. The CDR3 runs to 15 residues. The CDR3 region is CAIKRGSGTNQPQHF. CDR3 DNA: TGTGCCATCAAAAGGGGATCCGGGACTAATCAGCCCCAGCATTTT.

This clone was detected only a few times. V gene TRBV19 combines with J gene TRBJ1-5; 8 positions match TRBD1. CDR1 LNHDA and CDR2 SQIVND come from the germline V gene (reference sequence). V shed 8 bases, J shed 2 bases, and the junction held 11 bases outside the gene matches. The CDR3 has 16 amino acids. This CDR3 reads CASLTPGQGGNQPQHF. CDR3 DNA sequence: TGTGCCAGTCTAACTCCAGGACAGGGAGGCAATCAGCCCCAGCATTTT.

This clone appeared a few times. The chain has TRBV5-6 and TRBJ2-3; perhaps TRBD2 as D (5 bases). Trimming stripped 4 bases from V and 8 bases from J, with 17 bases between. Germline V gene data show CDR1 as SGHDT and CDR2 as YYEEEE. This CDR3 is 14 amino acids long. This chain's CDR3 is CASSGVGDASTQYF. The CDR3 nucleotides are TGTGCCAGCAGCGGGGTCGGGGATGCAAGTACGCAGTATTTT.

For this clone: The CDR3 does not end in the conserved phenylalanine or tryptophan, so this is likely a read error. It is unclear where the CDR3 begins or ends on the DNA, so no DNA is shown, and the CDR3 is as TCRdb lists it. This sequence joins TRBV30 and TRBJ1-4; TRBD1 is taken as the D call from the table, unchecked against the DNA. Germline CDR1 reads GTSNPN; CDR2 reads SVGIG (reference sequence). The CDR3 totals 9 residues, both ends included. The CDR3 here is CAWTIRGPG.

Ten or more counts support this clone. The V and J genes are TRBV2 and TRBJ1-2; the match to TRBD1 covers 9 bases. Germline CDR1 is SNHLY and CDR2 is FYNNEI. V dropped 7 bases and J dropped 5; count of bases not matched to a gene: 5. The CDR3 spans 13 residues. CDR3 sequence reads: CASKQGATYGYTF. The CDR3 DNA is TGTGCCAGCAAACAGGGGGCGACTTATGGCTACACCTTC.

This clone was seen only a few times. The chain employs TRBV2 and TRBJ2-1, with TRBD1 matching 7 bases. Germline V lookup: CDR1 SNHLY, CDR2 FYNNEI. V lost 8 bases to trimming and J lost 8 bases; unmatched junction nucleotides: 6. This CDR3 is 12 amino acids long. The CDR3 reads CASLRQGHEQFF. The CDR3 region has the DNA TGTGCCAGCCTAAGACAGGGCCATGAGCAGTTCTTC. Drawing the rest from reference TRBV2 and TRBJ2-1, the complete variable domain is EPEVTQTPSHQVTQMGQEVILRCVPISNHLYFYWYRQILGQKVEFLVSFYNNEISEKSEIFDDQFSVERPDGSNFTLKIRSTKLEDSAMYFCASLRQGHEQFFGPGTRLTVL.

In this sample, this clone turned up a few times. The chain couples TRBV7-2 to TRBJ2-5; unclear D gene. This CDR3 has 14 residues. Trimming removed 5 bases from V and 1 base from J, with 11 bases in between. The germline V gene has CDR1 SGHTA and CDR2 FQGNSA. CDR3 nucleotide sequence: TGTGCCAGCAGCCTACGAGCCGGCCAAGAGACCCAGTACTTC. This sequence encodes CASSLRAGQETQYF.

This clone was counted between two and nine times. V and J are TRBV6-5 and TRBJ1-1; perhaps TRBD1 as D (6 bases). This CDR3 comprises 14 residues. The V end was cut by 6 bases, the J end by 0 bases, with 11 bases between. The germline gives CDR1 MNHEY, CDR2 SVGAGI. The DNA for the CDR3 is TGTGCCAGCAGGCGGACAGAGTTGAACACTGAAGCTTTCTTT. Encoded protein: CASRRTELNTEAFF.

This clone has a handful of counts. The chain carries TRBV7-2 and TRBJ2-3, with D tentatively TRBD1 (5 bases). V was cut by 6 bases and J by 4 bases, with 17 bases left in between. Germline-derived CDR1 and CDR2 are SGHTA and FQGNSA. The CDR3 is 15 residues long. The CDR3 DNA follows: TGTGCCAGCAGTTATAGGGGCAAGGCTCCAGATACGCAGTATTTT. Amino acids: CASSYRGKAPDTQYF.

Details on this clone: Other DNA variants within this sample encode the same CDR3. The chain has TRBV7-2 and TRBJ1-1; the match to TRBD1 covers 8 bases. CDR1 SGHTA and CDR2 FQGNSA come from the germline V gene. This CDR3 is built from 15 residues. V dropped 3 bases and J dropped 4; count of bases not matched to a gene: 7. The CDR3 region is CASSLNDRGGTEAFF. The CDR3 DNA follows: TGTGCCAGCAGCTTGAATGACAGGGGAGGCACTGAAGCTTTCTTT.

A few counts support this clone. The chain couples TRBV7-3 to TRBJ1-5, with D perhaps matching TRBD1 (6 bases). V lost 6 bases and J lost 4, with 10 bases in between. CDR1 is SGHTA, CDR2 FQGTGA, per germline. The CDR3 contains 13 residues. Here the CDR3 reads CASSLDRNQPQHF. CDR3 bases: TGTGCCAGCAGTTTGGACAGAAATCAGCCCCAGCATTTT.

This clone was seen a few times. The V call is TRBV13, the J call TRBJ2-2; 14 nucleotides match TRBD2. The V gene end was trimmed by 5 bases and the J gene end by 4 bases; junction bases not matched to a gene: 9. The CDR3 covers 18 residues. Looked up from germline, CDR1 is PRHDT and CDR2 is FYEKMQ (reference sequence). CDR3 nucleotide sequence: TGTGCCAGCAGCATAGCGACTAGCGGGAGGGCAAGCACCGGGGAGCTGTTTTTT. Residues: CASSIATSGRASTGELFF.